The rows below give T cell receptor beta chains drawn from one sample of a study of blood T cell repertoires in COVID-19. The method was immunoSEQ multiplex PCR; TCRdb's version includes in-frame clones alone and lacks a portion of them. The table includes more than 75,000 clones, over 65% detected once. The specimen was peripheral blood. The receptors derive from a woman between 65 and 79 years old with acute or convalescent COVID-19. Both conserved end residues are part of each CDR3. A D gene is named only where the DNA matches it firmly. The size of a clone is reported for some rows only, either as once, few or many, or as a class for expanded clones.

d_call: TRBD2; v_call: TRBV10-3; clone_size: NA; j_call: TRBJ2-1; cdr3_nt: TGTGCCATTACCAGCGGGAGGAGCTCCTACAATGAGCAGTTCTTC; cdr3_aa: CAITSGRSSYNEQFF
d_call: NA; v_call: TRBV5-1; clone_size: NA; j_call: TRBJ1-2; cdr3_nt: TGCGCCAGCAGCTGGGAGGGACGGAACTATGGCTACACCTTC; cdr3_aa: CASSWEGRNYGYTF
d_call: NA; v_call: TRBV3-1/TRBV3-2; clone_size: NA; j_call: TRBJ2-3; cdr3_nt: TGTGCCAGCAGCCAGGGCCCGACGCAGTATTTT; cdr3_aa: CASSQGPTQYF
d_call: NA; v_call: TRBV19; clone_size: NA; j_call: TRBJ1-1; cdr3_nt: TGTGCCAGTACCCTAGGGGATCGGAACGCAGCTTTCTTT; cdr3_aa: CASTLGDRNAAFF
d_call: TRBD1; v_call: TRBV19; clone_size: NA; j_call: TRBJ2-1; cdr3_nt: TGTGCCAGTAGTGCAGGGGGCTACAATGAGCAGTTCTTC; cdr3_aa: CASSAGGYNEQFF
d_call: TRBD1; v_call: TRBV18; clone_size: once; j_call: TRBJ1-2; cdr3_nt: TGTGCCAGCTCACCACCCGGGACAGGGGCCTATGGCTACACCTTC; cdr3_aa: CASSPPGTGAYGYTF
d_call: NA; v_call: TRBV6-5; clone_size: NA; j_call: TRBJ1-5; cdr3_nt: TGTGCCAGCAGTACGCGGACAGGCAATCAGCCCCAGCATTTT; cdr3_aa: CASSTRTGNQPQHF
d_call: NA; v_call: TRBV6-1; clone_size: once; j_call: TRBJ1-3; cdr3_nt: TGTGCCAGCAGTGATAGTGGTGGTAGGGGCTCTGGAAACACCATATATTTT; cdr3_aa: CASSDSGGRGSGNTIYF
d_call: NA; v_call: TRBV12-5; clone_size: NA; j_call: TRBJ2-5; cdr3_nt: TGTGCTAGTGGTTTGGGGTCCCTAGCGCACCAAGAGACCCAGTACTTC; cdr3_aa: CASGLGSLAHQETQYF
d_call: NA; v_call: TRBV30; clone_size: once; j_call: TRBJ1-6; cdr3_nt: TGTGCCTGGAGCGGGGGTATGGACGGATATAATTCACCCCTCCACTTT; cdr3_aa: CAWSGGMDGYNSPLHF
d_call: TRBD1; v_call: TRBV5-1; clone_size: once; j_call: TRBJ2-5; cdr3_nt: TGCGCCAGCAGCTTGGCCGGGACAGTACAAGAGACCCAGTACTTC; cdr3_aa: CASSLAGTVQETQYF
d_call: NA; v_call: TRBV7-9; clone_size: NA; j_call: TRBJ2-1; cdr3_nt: TGTGCCAGCAGCCCTGCTAGGGGCGGGGGCCTCGACGCCTACAATGAGCAGTTCTTC; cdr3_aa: CASSPARGGGLDAYNEQFF
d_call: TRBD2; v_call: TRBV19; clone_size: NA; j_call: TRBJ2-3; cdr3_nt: TGTGCCAGTAGCCATCTAGCGGGGGGGCCGGGAAAGACAGATACGCAGTATTTT; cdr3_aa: CASSHLAGGPGKTDTQYF
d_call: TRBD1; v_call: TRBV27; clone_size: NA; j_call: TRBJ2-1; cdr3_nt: TGTGCCAGCAGTGGACAGGGTCTCCACAATGAGCAGTTCTTC; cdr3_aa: CASSGQGLHNEQFF
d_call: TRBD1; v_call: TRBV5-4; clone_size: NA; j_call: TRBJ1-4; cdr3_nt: TGTGCCAGCTCCCAGGGGGGACAGGGGAATGAAAAACTGTTTTTT; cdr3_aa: CASSQGGQGNEKLFF
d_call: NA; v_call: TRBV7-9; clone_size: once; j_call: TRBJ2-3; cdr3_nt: TGTGCCAGCAGCTTATTCCGGCAGACAGCCAGCACAGATACGCAGTATTTT; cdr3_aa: CASSLFRQTASTDTQYF
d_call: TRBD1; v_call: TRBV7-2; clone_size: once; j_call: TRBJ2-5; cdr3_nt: TGTGCCAGCAGCTCTAACAGGGGGCCGGAGACCCAGTACTTC; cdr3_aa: CASSSNRGPETQYF
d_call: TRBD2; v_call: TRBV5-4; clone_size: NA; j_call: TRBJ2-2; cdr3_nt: TGTGCCAGCAGCTTGCACGGGAGGACTAACACCGGGGAGCTGTTTTTT; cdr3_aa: CASSLHGRTNTGELFF
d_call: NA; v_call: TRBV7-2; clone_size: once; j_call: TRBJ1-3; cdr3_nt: TGTGCCAGCAGCTTAGGGCCGAGACAGTTAACTGGAAACACCATATATTTT; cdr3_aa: CASSLGPRQLTGNTIYF
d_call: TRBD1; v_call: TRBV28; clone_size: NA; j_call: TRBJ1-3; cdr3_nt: TGTGCCAGCAATTTTCTCCCCACAAACACAGGGGGGGACACCATATATTTT; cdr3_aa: CASNFLPTNTGGDTIYF
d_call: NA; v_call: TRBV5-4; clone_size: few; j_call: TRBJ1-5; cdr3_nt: TGTGCCAGCAGCGTTGGAGGGTTGAGCAATCAGCCCCAGCATTTT; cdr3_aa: CASSVGGLSNQPQHF
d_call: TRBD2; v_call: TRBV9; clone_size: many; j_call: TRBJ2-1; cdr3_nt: TGTGCCAGCAGCCCCCGACTAGCGCTCAATGAGCAGTTCTTC; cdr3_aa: CASSPRLALNEQFF
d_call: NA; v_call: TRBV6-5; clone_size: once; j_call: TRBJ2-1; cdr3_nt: TGTGCCAGCACTTCCCGGGAGCAGCAGTTCTTC; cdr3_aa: CASTSREQQFF
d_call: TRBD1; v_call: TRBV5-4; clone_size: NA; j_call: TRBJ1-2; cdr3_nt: TGTGCCAGCAGCTTGGCCCGGGACAGGGGGCGCGGTGGCTACACCTTC; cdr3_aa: CASSLARDRGRGGYTF
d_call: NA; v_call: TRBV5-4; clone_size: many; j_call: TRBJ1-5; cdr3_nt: TGTGCCTCCGGGGTTTTTTATCAGCCCCAGCATTTT; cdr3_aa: CASGVFYQPQHF
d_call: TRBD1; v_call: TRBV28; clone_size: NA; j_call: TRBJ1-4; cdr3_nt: TGTGCCAGCAGAAGGGCGGGGGACAGGGAACGAGCCCCACTGTTTTTT; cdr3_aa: CASRRAGDRERAPLFF
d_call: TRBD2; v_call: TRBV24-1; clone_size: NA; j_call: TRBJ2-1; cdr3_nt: TGTGCCACCAGTGATCTGTGGGGGGGGGTTTCATTCAATGAGCAGTTCTTC; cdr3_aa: CATSDLWGGVSFNEQFF
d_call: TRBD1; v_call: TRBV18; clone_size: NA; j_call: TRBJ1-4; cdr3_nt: TGTGCCAGCTCACCCCGGGACAGGGGGCTCACAACTAATGAAAAACTGTTTTTT; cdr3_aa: CASSPRDRGLTTNEKLFF
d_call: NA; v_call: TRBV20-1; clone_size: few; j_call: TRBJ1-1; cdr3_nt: TGCAGTGCTAGTGAGACAGTTGAGAACACTGAAGCTTTCTTT; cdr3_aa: CSASETVENTEAFF
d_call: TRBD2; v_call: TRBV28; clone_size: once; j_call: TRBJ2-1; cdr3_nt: TGTGCCAGCAGTAGGGGAGGACTAGCGGGGGCCGAGCAGTTCTTC; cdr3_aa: CASSRGGLAGAEQFF
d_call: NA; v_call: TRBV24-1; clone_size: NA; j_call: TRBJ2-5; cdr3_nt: TGTGCCACCAGTGAAGCAGGCCCGGAGACCCAGTACTTC; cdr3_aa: CATSEAGPETQYF
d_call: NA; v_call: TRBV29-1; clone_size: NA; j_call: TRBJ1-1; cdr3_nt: TGCAGCGTTGAAGGCGATCGAGGGAGCACTGAAGCTTTCTTT; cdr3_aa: CSVEGDRGSTEAFF
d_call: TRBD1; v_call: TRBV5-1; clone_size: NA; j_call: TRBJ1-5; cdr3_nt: TGCGCCAGCAGCTCGACAGGGGATAGCAATCAGCCCCAGCATTTT; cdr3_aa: CASSSTGDSNQPQHF
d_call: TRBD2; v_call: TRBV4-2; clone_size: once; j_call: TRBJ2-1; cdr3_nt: TGTGCCAGCAGCCATAGCGGGGACTACAATGAGCAGTTCTTC; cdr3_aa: CASSHSGDYNEQFF
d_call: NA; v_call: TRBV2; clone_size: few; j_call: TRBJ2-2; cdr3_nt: TGTGCCAGCAGCGGCCAGGGGCGTTCCGGGGAGCTGTTTTTT; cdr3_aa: CASSGQGRSGELFF
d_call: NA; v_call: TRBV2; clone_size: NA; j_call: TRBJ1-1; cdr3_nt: TGTGCCAGTCCGCAGGATATGAACACTGAAGCTTTCTTT; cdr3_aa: CASPQDMNTEAFF
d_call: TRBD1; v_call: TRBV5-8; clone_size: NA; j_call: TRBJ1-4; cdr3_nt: TGTGCCAGCAGCCCAAGGACAGGGAATTCTGTAAAACTGTTTTTT; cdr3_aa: CASSPRTGNSVKLFF
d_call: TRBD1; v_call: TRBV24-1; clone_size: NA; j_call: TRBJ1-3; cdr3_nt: TGTGCCACCAGATCCGGGACAGTTATTCACTCTGGAAACACCATATATTTT; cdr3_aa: CATRSGTVIHSGNTIYF
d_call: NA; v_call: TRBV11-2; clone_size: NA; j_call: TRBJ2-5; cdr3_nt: TGTGCCAGCAGCTCGTATACAGGCAGGGAGACCCAGTACTTC; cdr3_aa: CASSSYTGRETQYF
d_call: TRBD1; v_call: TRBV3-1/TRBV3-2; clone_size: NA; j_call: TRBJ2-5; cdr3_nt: TGTGCCAGCAGCCCACAGGGGGCTGAGACCCAGTACTTC; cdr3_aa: CASSPQGAETQYF
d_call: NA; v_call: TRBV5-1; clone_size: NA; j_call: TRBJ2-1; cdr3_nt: TGCGCCAGCAGCTTGGTTAGCGGCAAACTCAATGAGCAGTTCTTC; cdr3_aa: CASSLVSGKLNEQFF
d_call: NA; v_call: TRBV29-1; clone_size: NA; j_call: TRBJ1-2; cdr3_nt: TGCAGCGTTGAAGAATCACAGGACGGTCATTATGGCTACACCTTC; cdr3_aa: CSVEESQDGHYGYTF
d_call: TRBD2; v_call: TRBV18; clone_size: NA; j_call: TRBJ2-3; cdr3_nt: TGTGCCAGCTCTGGAAGCGGGAGTAGCACAGATACGCAGTATTTT; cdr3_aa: CASSGSGSSTDTQYF
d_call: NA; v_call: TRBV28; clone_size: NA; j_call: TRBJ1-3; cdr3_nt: TGTGCCAGCACCCAAGCAGGGGCGGGTGGAAACACCATATATTTT; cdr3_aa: CASTQAGAGGNTIYF
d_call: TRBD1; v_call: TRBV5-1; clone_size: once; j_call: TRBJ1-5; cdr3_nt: TGCGCCAGCAGCCCGGATGGGACAGGAAGCAATCAGCCCCAGCATTTT; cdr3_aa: CASSPDGTGSNQPQHF
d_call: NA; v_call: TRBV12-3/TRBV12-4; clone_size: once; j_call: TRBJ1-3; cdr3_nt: TGTGCCAGCATAACTTCTGGAAACACCATATATTTT; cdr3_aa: CASITSGNTIYF
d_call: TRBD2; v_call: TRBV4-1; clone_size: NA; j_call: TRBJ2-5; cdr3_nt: TGCGCCAGCAGCCCGTTCCTAGCGGGCGGGGAGACCCAGTACTTC; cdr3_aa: CASSPFLAGGETQYF
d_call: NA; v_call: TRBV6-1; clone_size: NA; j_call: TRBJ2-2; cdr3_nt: TGTGCCAGCAGTGATCGGCCTAGCAGTAGCGGGGAGCTGTTTTTT; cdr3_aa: CASSDRPSSSGELFF
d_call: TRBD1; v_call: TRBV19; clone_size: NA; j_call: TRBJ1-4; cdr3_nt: TGTGCCAGTAGCACGGGACAGGGGGCAGTACCAACTAATGAAAAACTGTTTTTT; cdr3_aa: CASSTGQGAVPTNEKLFF
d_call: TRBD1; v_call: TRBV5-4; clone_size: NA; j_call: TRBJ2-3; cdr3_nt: TGTGCCAGCAGCGGGGACAGGGGAACAGATACGCAGTATTTT; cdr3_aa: CASSGDRGTDTQYF
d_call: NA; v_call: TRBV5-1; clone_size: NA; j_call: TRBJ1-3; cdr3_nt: TGCGCCAGCAGCTTAAACCAGGGGACTGGAAACACCATATATTTT; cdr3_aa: CASSLNQGTGNTIYF
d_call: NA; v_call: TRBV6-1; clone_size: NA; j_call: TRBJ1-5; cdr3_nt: TGTGCCAGCAGTGGTTTTGGAGGGACCAGCAATCAGCCCCAGCATTTT; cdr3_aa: CASSGFGGTSNQPQHF
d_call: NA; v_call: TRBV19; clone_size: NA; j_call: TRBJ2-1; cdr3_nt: TGTGCCAGTAGTTCGAGCTCGACAGGACTAGACTACAATGAGCAGTTCTTC; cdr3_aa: CASSSSSTGLDYNEQFF
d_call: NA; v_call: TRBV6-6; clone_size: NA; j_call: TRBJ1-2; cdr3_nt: TGTGCCAGCAATATGGAGATATCTAACTATGGCTACACCTTC; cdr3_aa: CASNMEISNYGYTF
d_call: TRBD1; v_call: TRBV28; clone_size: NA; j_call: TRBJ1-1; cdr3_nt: TGTGCCAGCAGTAAAACCGGGACAGGAGCGAACACTGAAGCTTTCTTT; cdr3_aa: CASSKTGTGANTEAFF
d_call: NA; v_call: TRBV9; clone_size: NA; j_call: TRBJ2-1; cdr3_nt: TGTGCCAGCAGCGTAGCCAGCGCTCACTCGTATGAGCAGTTCTTC; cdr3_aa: CASSVASAHSYEQFF
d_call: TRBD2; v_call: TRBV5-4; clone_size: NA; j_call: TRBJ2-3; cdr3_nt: TGTGCCAGCAGCCCTGGCGGGAGAGGTACAGATACGCAGTATTTT; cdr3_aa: CASSPGGRGTDTQYF